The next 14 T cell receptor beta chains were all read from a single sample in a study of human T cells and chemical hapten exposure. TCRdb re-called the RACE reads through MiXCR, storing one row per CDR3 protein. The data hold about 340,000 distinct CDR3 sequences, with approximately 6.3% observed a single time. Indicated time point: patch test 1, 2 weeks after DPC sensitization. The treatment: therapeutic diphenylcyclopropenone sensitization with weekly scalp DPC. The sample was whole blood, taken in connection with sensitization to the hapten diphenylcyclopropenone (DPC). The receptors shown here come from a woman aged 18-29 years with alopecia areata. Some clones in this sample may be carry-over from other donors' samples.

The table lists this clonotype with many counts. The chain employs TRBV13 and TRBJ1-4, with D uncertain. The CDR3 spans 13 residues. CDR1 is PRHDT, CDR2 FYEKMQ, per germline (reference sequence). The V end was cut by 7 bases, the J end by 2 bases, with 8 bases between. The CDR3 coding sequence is TGTGCCAGCAAGGAAAGGACTAATGAAAAACTGTTTTTT. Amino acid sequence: CASKERTNEKLFF. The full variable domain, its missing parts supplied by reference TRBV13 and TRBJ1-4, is AAGVIQSPRHLIKEKRETATLKCYPIPRHDTVYWYQQGPGQDPQFLISFYEKMQSDKGSIPDRFSAQQFSDYHSELNMSSLELGDSALYFCASKERTNEKLFFGSGTQLSVL.

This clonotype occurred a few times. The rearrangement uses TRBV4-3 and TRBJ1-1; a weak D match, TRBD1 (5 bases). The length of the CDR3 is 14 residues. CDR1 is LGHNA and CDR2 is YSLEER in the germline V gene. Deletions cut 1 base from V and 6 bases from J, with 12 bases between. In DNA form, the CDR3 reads TGCGCCAGCAGCCAAGTCAGGGATGGGGCTGAAGCTTTCTTT. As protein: CASSQVRDGAEAFF.

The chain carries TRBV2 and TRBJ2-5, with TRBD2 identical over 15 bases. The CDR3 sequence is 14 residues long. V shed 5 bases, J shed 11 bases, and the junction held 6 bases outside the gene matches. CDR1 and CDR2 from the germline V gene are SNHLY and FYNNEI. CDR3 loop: CASSLGLAGGRQYF. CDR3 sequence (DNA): TGTGCCAGCAGTTTGGGACTAGCGGGGGGCCGGCAGTACTTC. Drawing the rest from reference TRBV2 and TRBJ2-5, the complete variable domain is EPEVTQTPSHQVTQMGQEVILRCVPISNHLYFYWYRQILGQKVEFLVSFYNNEISEKSEIFDDQFSVERPDGSNFTLKIRSTKLEDSAMYFCASSLGLAGGRQYFGPGTRLLVL.

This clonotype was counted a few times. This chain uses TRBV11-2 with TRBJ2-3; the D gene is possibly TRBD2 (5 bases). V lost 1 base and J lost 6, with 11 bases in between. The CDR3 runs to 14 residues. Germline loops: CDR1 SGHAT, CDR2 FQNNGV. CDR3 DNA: TGTGCCAGCAGCTTAGCTAGCCCTGGGGATACGCAGTATTTT. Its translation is CASSLASPGDTQYF.

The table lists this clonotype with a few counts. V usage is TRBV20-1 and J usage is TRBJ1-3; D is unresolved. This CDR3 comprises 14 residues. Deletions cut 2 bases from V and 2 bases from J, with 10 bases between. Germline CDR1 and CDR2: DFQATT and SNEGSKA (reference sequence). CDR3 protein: CSARHTVAGNTIYF. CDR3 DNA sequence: TGCAGTGCTAGACATACAGTCGCTGGAAACACCATATATTTT.

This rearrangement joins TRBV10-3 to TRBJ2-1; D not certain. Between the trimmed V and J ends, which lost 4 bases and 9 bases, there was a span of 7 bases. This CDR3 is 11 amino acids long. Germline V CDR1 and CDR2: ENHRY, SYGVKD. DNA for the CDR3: TGTGCCATCAGTGGACCCGGTGAGCAGTTCTTC. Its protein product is CAISGPGEQFF.

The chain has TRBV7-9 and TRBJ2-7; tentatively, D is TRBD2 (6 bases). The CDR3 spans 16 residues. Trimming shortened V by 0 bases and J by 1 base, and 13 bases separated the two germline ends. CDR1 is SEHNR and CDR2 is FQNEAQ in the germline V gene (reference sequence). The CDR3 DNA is TGTGCCAGCAGCTTAGCGCTCCGGGGGAATTCCTACGAGCAGTACTTC. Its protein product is CASSLALRGNSYEQYF.

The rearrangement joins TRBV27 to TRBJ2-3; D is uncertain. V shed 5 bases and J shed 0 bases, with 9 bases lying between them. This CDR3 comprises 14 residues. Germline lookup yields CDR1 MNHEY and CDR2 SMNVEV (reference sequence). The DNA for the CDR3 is TGTGCCAGCAGTAGTTGGTCTAGCACAGATACGCAGTATTTT. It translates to CASSSWSSTDTQYF.

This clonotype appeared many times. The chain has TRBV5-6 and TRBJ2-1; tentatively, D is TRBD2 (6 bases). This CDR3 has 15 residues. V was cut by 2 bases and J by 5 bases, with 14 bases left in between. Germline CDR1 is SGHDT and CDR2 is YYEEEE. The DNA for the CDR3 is TGTGCCAGCAGCTTTGGGTGGGGCGGGGACAATGAGCAGTTCTTC. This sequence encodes CASSFGWGGDNEQFF.

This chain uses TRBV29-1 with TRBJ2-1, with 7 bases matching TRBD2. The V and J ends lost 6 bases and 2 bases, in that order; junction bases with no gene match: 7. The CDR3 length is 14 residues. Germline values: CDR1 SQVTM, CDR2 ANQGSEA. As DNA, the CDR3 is TGCAGCGTGGGGAGGGCAGAAGCCTACAATGAGCAGTTCTTC. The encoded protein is CSVGRAEAYNEQFF.

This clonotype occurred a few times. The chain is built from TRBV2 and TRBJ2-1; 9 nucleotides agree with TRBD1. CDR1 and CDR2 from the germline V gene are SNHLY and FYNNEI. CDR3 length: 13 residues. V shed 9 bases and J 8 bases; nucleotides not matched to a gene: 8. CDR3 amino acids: CASPGQGNHEQFF. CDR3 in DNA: TGTGCCAGTCCGGGACAGGGCAACCATGAGCAGTTCTTC.

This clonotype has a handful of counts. Here the CDR3 DNA reads TGTGCCAGCAGTTACTCAAAAGGGGGCGATACGCAGTATTTT. It translates to CASSYSKGGDTQYF. The chain links TRBV6-5 to TRBJ2-3; 7 nucleotides align to TRBD1. Trimming took 0 bases from V and 6 from J; bases not matched to a gene: 3. Germline V gene lookup returns CDR1 MNHEY and CDR2 SVGAGI. The CDR3 contains 14 residues.

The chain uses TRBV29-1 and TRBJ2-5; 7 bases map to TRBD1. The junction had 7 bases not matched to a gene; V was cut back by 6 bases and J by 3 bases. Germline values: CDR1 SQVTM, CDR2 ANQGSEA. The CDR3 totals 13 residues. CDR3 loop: CSVEYTGEETQYF. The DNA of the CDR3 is TGCAGCGTAGAATATACAGGGGAAGAGACCCAGTACTTC.

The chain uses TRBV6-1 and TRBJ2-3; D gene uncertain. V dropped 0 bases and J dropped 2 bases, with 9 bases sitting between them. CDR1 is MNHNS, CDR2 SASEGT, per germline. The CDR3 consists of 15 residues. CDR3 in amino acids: CASSEASAITDTQYF. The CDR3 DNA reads TGTGCCAGCAGTGAAGCGTCGGCGATCACAGATACGCAGTATTTT.